This T cell receptor beta chain appears in the sequencing data of a study of T cells in women clearing cervical HPV infection. On the study more broadly: Cases were women with histologically confirmed HPV16-related CIN3 or worse, including 2 invasive cancers. Blood came at first lesion visit for cases, post-clearance for controls.

Broader study findings: Combining TCR richness with V gene abundances gave roughly 0.8 AUC. Richness differences could reflect unmeasured T-cell content per sample.

Only in-frame clones appear in the TCRdb table, and some are missing; sequencing was by immunoSEQ multiplex PCR. Its table lists roughly 12,000 clones. About this clone: Its antigen is currently unknown. The read gets to within 3 residues of the CDR3 end, and the germline J gene fills in the rest.

Germline lookup yields CDR1 SNHLY and CDR2 FYNNEI. V was pared by 6 bases and J by 4 bases, with 7 bases between. This CDR3 has 11 residues. The sequencing sample was made of blood buffy coat. The chain has TRBV2 and TRBJ2-7, with a possible D match to TRBD1 (6 bases). This clonotype originated in a woman aged 18 to 75 with a cervical HPV16 infection that either progressed to CIN3+ or cleared (not recorded which). This CDR3 is CASRGAYEQYF. The covered CDR3 bases are TGTGCCAGCAGGGGGGCTTACGAG.